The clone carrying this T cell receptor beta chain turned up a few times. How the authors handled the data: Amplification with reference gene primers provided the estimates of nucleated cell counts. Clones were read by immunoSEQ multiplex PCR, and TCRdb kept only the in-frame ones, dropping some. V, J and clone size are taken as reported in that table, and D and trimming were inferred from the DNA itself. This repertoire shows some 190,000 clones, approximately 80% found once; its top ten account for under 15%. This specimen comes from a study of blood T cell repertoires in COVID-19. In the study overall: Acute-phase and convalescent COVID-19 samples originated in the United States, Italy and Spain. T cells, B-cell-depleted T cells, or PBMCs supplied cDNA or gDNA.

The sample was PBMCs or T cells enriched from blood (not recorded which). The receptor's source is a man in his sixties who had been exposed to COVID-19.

Here the CDR3 DNA reads TGTGCTAGTGGTTTTCTCTCGAACACTGAAGCTTTCTTT. It encodes CASGFLSNTEAFF. The chain carries TRBV12-5 and TRBJ1-1; D unclear. Germline V lookup: CDR1 LGHNT, CDR2 FRNRAP. The CDR3 totals 13 residues. The V end was cut by 3 bases, the J end by 1 base, with 6 bases between.